This T cell receptor beta chain was sequenced during a study of blood T cell repertoires in COVID-19 (dated by TCRdb to the early 2020s). A note on the overall study: The collaborator samples originated in the United States, Italy and Spain and spanned the acute and convalescent phases of COVID-19. The material from the prospective study consisted of cDNA or gDNA derived from T cells, B-cell-depleted T cells, or PBMCs. Subjects who had been exposed to COVID-19, were actively infected with it, or had recovered from it provided the deeply sampled blood TCRbeta repertoires that made up the dataset. The repertoires were released in a freely available public database intended as a resource for research on the immune response to SARS-CoV-2. Samples came from the ongoing ImmuneRACE study (first 160 participants) plus 1,254 subjects from 6 global collaborators. A de-identified subject ID, COVID-19 status, age in years and sex were almost always included in the sample metadata. Where HLA class I and class II types were available, the types were taken from metadata supplied by the sample provider, not from assay-based typing. What the authors observed across the whole study: The amount of clinical and demographic metadata varied by source and participant and was provided uncurated.

From its cysteine to its phenylalanine, the CDR3 spans 14 amino acids. Solely the CDR3 DNA is kept, with 42 bases framed from the first base. CDR1 is given as LGHDT and CDR2 as YNNKEL, both from the germline V gene (reference sequence). V lost 4 bases and J lost 0 bases; the stretch between them is 9 bases long. The collaborating institutions used their own protocols to collect whole blood in K2EDTA tubes. For TCRbeta analysis, collaborators shipped samples in one of three forms: frozen whole blood, isolated PBMCs, or DNA extracted from either of those sample types. TCRbeta CDR3 regions were amplified from genomic DNA by means of the immunoSEQ Assay, a bias-controlled multiplex PCR. Under the source paper's analysis protocol: The number of nucleated cells in each sample was estimated by amplification of reference gene primers within the assay. To quantify the absolute abundance of each unique TCRbeta CDR3 rearrangement, sequence reads were collapsed and filtered. For each sample, productive Simpson clonality was calculated as the square root of Simpson's diversity index over productive rearrangements. TCRdb took over this immuneACCESS table, retaining in-frame rearrangements with V and J assigned. Such tables are incomplete; in checked studies, under half of the missing clones stem from an unresolved V gene, and the remainder is unexplained. The DNA gave D and trimming, while V, J and clone size come from that table. The sample table holds 71,000 or so clones, of which about four fifths were seen once. In total, the top ten clones hold about 28% of the sample.

Details on this clone: This receptor's antigen is unknown. Base qualities are missing; no much larger clone stands one base away.

The sequence derives from a man aged 70-80 years with acute or convalescent COVID-19. Sequencing was carried out using peripheral blood. The V and J segments used are TRBV3-1 (or the pseudogene TRBV3-2) and TRBJ1-1; a confident D gene designation cannot be given. Here is the DNA: TGTGCCAGCAGCCGGCGGCGTTTGAACACTGAAGCTTTCTTT. This gives the protein CASSRRRLNTEAFF.